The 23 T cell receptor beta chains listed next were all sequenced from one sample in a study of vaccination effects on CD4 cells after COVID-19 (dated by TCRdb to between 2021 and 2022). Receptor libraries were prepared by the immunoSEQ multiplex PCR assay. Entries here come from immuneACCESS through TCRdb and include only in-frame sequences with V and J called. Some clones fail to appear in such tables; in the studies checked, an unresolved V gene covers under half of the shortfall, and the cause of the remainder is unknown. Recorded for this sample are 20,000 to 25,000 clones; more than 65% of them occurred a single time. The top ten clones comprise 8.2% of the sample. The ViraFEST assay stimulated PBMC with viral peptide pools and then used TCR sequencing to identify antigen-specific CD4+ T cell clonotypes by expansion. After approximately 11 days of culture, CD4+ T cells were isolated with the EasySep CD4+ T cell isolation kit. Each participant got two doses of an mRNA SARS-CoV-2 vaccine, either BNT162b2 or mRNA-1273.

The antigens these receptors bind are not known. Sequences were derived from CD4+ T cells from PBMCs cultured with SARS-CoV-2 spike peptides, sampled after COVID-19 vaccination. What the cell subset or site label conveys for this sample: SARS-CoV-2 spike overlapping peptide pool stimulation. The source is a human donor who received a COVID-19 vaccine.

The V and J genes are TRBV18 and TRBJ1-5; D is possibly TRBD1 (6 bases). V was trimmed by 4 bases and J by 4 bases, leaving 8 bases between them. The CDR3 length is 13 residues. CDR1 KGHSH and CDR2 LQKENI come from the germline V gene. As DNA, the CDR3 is TGTGCCAGCTCACGGGACAAGAATCAGCCCCAGCATTTT. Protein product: CASSRDKNQPQHF.

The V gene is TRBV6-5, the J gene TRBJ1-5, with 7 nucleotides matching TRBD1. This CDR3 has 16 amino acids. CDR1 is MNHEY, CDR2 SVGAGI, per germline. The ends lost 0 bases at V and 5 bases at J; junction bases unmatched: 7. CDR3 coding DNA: TGTGCCAGCAGTTACTCGATGGGAACAGGGGATCAGCCCCAGCATTTT. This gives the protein CASSYSMGTGDQPQHF.

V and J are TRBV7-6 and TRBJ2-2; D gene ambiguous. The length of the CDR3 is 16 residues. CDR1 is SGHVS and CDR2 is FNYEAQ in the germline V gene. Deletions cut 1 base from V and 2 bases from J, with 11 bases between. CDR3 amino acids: CASSLGRLINTGELFF. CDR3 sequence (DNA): TGTGCCAGCAGCTTAGGTCGGCTTATCAACACCGGGGAGCTGTTTTTT.

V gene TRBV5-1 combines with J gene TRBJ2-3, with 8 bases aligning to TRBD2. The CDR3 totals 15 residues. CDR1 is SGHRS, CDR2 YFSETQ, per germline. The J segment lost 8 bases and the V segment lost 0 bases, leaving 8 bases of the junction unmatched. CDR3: CASSLDRLAGSTQYF. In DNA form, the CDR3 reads TGCGCCAGCAGCTTGGATAGGTTAGCGGGAAGTACGCAGTATTTT.

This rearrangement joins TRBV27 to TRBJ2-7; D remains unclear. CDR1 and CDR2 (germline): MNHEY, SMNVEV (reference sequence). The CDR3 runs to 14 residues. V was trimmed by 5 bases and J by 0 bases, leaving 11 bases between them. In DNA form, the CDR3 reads TGTGCCAGCAGTCCTAAACCAAACTCCTACGAGCAGTACTTC. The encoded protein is CASSPKPNSYEQYF.

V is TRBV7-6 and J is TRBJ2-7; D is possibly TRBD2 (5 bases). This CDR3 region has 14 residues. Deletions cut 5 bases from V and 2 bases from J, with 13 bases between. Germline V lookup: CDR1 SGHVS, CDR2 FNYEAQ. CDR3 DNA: TGTGCCAGCAGCGGGTCTAGCACTGCCTACGAGCAGTACTTC. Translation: CASSGSSTAYEQYF.

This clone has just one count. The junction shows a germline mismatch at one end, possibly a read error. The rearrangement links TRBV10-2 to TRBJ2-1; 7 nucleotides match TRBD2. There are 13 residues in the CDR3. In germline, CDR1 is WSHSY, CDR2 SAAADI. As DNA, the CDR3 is TGCGCCAGCATTGAGAGACTAGCACTAGAGCAGTTCTTC. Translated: CASIERLALEQFF.

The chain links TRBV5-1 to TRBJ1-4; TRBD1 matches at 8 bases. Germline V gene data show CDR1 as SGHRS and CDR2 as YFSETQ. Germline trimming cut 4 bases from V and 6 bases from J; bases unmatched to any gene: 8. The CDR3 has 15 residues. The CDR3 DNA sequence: TGCGCCAGCAGCCCGGGACAGGTTCGGGATGAAAAACTGTTTTTT. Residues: CASSPGQVRDEKLFF. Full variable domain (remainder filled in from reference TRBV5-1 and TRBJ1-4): KAGVTQTPRYLIKTRGQQVTLSCSPISGHRSVSWYQQTPGQGLQFLFEYFSETQRNKGNFPGRFSGRQFSNSRSEMNVSTLELGDSALYLCASSPGQVRDEKLFFGSGTQLSVL.

The CDR3 loop reads CASSDGSGAGSPLHF. The CDR3 DNA follows: TGCGCCAGCAGTGACGGGTCAGGGGCCGGATCACCCCTCCACTTT. The V call is TRBV10-1, the J call TRBJ1-6; D is perhaps TRBD1 (6 bases). Trimming removed 3 bases from V and 10 bases from J, with 16 bases in between. Germline CDR1 is WNHNN and CDR2 is SYGVQD (reference sequence). This CDR3 spans 15 amino acids.

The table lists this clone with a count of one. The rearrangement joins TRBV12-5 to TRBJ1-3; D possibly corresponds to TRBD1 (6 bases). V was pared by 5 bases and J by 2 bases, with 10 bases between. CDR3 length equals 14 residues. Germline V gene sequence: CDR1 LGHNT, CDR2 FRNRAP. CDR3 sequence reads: CASGTRTAGNTIYF. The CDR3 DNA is TGTGCTAGTGGTACCAGGACAGCTGGAAACACCATATATTTT.

The CDR3 nucleotides are TGTGCCAGCAGCTTTGCGTCTGGGGAGACCCAGTACTTC. Its translation is CASSFASGETQYF. This rearrangement joins TRBV7-9 to TRBJ2-5, with D unclear. The CDR3 consists of 13 residues. V was pared by 3 bases and J by 5 bases, with 10 bases between. Germline CDR1 is SEHNR and CDR2 is FQNEAQ (reference sequence).

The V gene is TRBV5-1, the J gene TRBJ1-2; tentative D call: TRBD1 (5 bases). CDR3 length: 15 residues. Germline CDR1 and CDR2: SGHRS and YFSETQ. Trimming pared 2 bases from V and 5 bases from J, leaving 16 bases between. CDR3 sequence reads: CASSLEPGLAYGYTF. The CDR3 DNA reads TGCGCCAGCAGCTTAGAGCCGGGACTAGCTTATGGCTACACCTTC.

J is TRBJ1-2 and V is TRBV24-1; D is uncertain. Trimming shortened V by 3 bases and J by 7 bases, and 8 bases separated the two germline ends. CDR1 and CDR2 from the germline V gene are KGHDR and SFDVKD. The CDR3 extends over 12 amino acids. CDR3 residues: CATSDPVLGYTF. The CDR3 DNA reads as TGTGCCACCAGTGATCCGGTTCTTGGCTACACCTTC.

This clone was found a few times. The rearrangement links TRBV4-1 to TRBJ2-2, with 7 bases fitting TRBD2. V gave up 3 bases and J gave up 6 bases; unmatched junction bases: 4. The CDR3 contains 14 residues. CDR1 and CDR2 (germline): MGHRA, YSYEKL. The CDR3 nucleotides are TGCGCCAGCAGCCATGGGAGGGGCGCCGGGGAGCTGTTTTTT. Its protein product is CASSHGRGAGELFF.

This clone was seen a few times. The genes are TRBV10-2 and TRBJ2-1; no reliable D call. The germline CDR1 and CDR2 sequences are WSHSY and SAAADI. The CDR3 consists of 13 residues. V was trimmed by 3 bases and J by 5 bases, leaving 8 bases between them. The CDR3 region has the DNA TGCGCCAGCAGTGAAGAAAAAAACAATGAGCAGTTCTTC. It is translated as CASSEEKNNEQFF.

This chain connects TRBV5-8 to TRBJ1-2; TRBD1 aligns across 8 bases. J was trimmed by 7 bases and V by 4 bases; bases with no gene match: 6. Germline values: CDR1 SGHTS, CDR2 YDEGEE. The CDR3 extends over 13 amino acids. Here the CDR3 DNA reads TGTGCCAGCAGCCCGGGACAGGTGTCTGGCTACACCTTC. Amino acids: CASSPGQVSGYTF.

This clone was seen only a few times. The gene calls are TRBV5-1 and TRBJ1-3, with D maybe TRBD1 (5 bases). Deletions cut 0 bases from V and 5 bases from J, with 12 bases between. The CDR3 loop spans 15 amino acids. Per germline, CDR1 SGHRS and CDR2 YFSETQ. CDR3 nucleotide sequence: TGCGCCAGCAGCTTGGCGGGGGTTAATCGAAACACCATATATTTT. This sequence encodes CASSLAGVNRNTIYF.

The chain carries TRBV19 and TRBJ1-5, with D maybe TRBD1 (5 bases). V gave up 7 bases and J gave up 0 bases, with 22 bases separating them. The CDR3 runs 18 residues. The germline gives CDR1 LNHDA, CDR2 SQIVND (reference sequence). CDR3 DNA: TGTGCCAGTACCAAGGGGACGGTGGGAATCTATAGCAATCAGCCCCAGCATTTT. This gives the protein CASTKGTVGIYSNQPQHF.

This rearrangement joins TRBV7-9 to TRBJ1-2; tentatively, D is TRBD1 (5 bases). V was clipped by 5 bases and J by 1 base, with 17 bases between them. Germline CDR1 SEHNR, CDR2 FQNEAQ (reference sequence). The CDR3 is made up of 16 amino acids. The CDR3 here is CASSTRVRDHNYGYTF. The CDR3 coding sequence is TGTGCCAGCAGCACCCGGGTCAGGGACCATAACTATGGCTACACCTTC.

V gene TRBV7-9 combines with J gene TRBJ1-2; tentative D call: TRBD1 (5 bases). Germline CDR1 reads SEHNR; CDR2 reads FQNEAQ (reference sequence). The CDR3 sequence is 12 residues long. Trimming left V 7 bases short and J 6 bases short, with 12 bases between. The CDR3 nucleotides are TGTGCCAGCACCGGCGGGGCTCATGGCTACACCTTC. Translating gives CASTGGAHGYTF.

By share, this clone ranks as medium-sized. CDR3 sequence: CASSAQPGQVYGYTF. The CDR3 bases are TGTGCCAGCAGTGCCCAACCCGGACAGGTCTATGGCTACACCTTC. The genes are TRBV2 and TRBJ1-2; 7 nucleotides align to TRBD1. This CDR3 contains 15 residues. V gave up 4 bases and J gave up 4 bases; unmatched junction bases: 9. Germline-derived CDR1 and CDR2 are SNHLY and FYNNEI.

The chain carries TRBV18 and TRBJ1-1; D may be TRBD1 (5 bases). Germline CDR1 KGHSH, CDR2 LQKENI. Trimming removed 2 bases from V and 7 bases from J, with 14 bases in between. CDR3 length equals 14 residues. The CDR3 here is CASSPSNGDFEAFF. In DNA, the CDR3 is TGTGCCAGCTCACCATCAAATGGGGACTTTGAAGCTTTCTTT.

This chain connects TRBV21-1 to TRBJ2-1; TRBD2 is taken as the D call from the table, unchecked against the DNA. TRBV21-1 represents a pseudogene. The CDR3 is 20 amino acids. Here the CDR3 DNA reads TGTGCCAGCAGCAAACTAGGCGGGACTAGCGGGTCAGGGATTATCAATGAGCAGTTCTTC. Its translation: CASSKLGGTSGSGIINEQFF.